This TCR beta chain derives from a study of blood T cell repertoires in COVID-19. The CDR3 contains 15 residues. V was cut by 0 bases and J by 2 bases, with 12 bases left in between. Germline V gene data show CDR1 as SGHKS and CDR2 as YYEKEE (reference sequence). In the authors' methods: Reference gene primer amplification gave estimated nucleated cell counts. Libraries were prepared by immunoSEQ multiplex PCR; TCRdb keeps only in-frame clonotypes and omits some of them. That table is the source of V, J and clone size, and D and trimming were worked out from the DNA. The sample contains approximately 40,000 clones, 89% of which appear only once.

Specimen: peripheral blood. The source of this sequence is a human donor in a cohort sampled during active COVID-19. This sequence joins TRBV5-5 and TRBJ2-7, with D perhaps TRBD2 (5 bases). CDR3: CASSLGPAGAYEQYF. The CDR3 DNA follows: TGTGCCAGCAGCTTGGGGCCGGCCGGGGCCTACGAGCAGTACTTC. The entire variable domain, with the rest obtained from reference TRBV5-5 and TRBJ2-7, is as follows: DAGVTQSPTHLIKTRGQQVTLRCSPISGHKSVSWYQQVLGQGPQFIFQYYEKEERGRGNFPDRFSARQFPNYSSELNVNALLLGDSALYLCASSLGPAGAYEQYFGPGTRLTVT.